This T cell receptor (beta chain) appears in the sequencing data of a study of Graves' ophthalmopathy and Graves' hyperthyroidism. Hyperthyroidism patients had new diagnoses, durations under 2 months, and ages of 18 to 65. The CDR3 loop spans 14 amino acids. J lost 4 bases, V lost 5 bases, and 6 bases had no gene match. Germline assignment: CDR1 MNHNS and CDR2 SASEGT. Researchers took RNA transcripts and amplified TCR beta CDR3 regions from them. The authors performed first-round RT-PCR with HTBI primers and then a second-round multiplex PCR. TCRdb re-analysed the multiplex PCR reads in MiXCR, keeping a single row per CDR3 protein. Of roughly 420,000 distinct CDR3 sequences in the sample, around 21% were seen once.

The sequencing input was peripheral blood. This sequence originates from a woman under 30 with stable Graves' hyperthyroidism. This sequence joins TRBV6-1 and TRBJ1-2, with 8 bases aligning to TRBD1. CDR3 nucleotides: TGTGCCAGCAGTCCCACCGACAGGGGCTATGGCTACACCTTC. It yields the protein CASSPTDRGYGYTF.